The rows below give T cell receptor beta chains drawn from one sample of a study of PD-1 blockade in classical Hodgkin lymphoma. This table comes from immunoSEQ multiplex PCR, and its TCRdb copy is limited to in-frame clones, with some not included. The sample includes about 97,000 clones, roughly 83% of them seen just once. The sequenced sample was peripheral blood mononuclear cells (PBMCs), obtained at baseline. These receptors were collected from a human donor with classical Hodgkin lymphoma. The CDR3 runs from the conserved cysteine through the conserved F or W. A D gene is named only where the DNA matches it firmly. The size entry is marked missing in some rows and otherwise reads once, few, many or a size class.

J gene,V gene,D gene,clone size,CDR3 DNA,CDR3 protein
TRBJ2-2,TRBV30,TRBD1,.,TGTGCCTACGGACAGGGGGCAGGCGGGGAGCTGTTTTTT,CAYGQGAGGELFF
TRBJ2-2,TRBV5-4,TRBD1,.,TGTGCCAGCAGCTTGTTAGGGACAGATCCCACCGGGGAGCTGTTTTTT,CASSLLGTDPTGELFF
TRBJ1-1,TRBV30,TRBD1,.,TGTGCCTGGAGGGATTACAGGGGAACCACTGAAGCTTTCTTT,CAWRDYRGTTEAFF
TRBJ2-2,TRBV5-1,TRBD1,.,TGCGCCAGCACCAAAACAGGGGTCACCGGGGAGCTGTTTTTT,CASTKTGVTGELFF
TRBJ1-4,TRBV2,.,.,TGTGCCAGCAAAGACAGCCTCGGAGTAGAAAAACTGTTTTTT,CASKDSLGVEKLFF
TRBJ2-5,TRBV2,TRBD1,.,TGTGCCAGCAGAACCGACAGGGGAAGAGAGACCCAGTACTTC,CASRTDRGRETQYF
TRBJ2-1,TRBV28,.,.,TGTGCCAGCCTACAGGGCAGCTCCTACAATGAGCAGTTCTTC,CASLQGSSYNEQFF
TRBJ1-4,TRBV5-1,.,.,TGCGCCACAGCGAATGAGGGGAGGAATGAAAAACTGTTTTTT,CATANEGRNEKLFF
TRBJ1-2,TRBV27,.,.,TGTGCCAGCAGGCGGGGACCCTATGGCTACACCTTC,CASRRGPYGYTF
TRBJ2-7,TRBV5-1,.,.,TGCGCCAGCAGCTTGGCGGGACCCATCTACGAGCAGTACTTC,CASSLAGPIYEQYF
TRBJ1-1,TRBV12-5,.,.,TGTGCTAGTGCCCTGGGCCGAGTACATCACACTGAAGCTTTCTTT,CASALGRVHHTEAFF
TRBJ1-2,TRBV7-2,.,.,TGTGCCAGCAGCTTGGACTTCTATGGCTACACCTTC,CASSLDFYGYTF
TRBJ2-2,TRBV10-3,.,.,TGTGCCATCAGTGAGAGTCCGTCCGAGCTGTTTTTT,CAISESPSELFF
TRBJ1-2,TRBV6-1,TRBD1,.,TGTGCCAGCAGTGAAGCAGTCAGGGGGGACTATGGCTACACCTTC,CASSEAVRGDYGYTF
TRBJ2-7,TRBV5-5,.,.,TGTGCCAGCAGCTTCCCGGCGAACCGTGAGCAGTACTTC,CASSFPANREQYF
TRBJ1-2,TRBV6-6,.,.,TGTGCCAGCAGTTATGGGGGCGCTGGTCACTATGGCTACACCTTC,CASSYGGAGHYGYTF
TRBJ2-5,TRBV9,TRBD1,.,TGTGCCAGCAGCGTAGATAGGGGGCGCTGGGAGACCCAGTACTTC,CASSVDRGRWETQYF
TRBJ2-5,TRBV5-1,.,.,TGCGCCAGCAGCTTACTGGGTGAGGAGACCCAGTACTTC,CASSLLGEETQYF
TRBJ2-7,TRBV10-3,TRBD1,.,TGTGCCATCAGCCCCCCGGGACAGGGGGCAAGCGAGCAGTACTTC,CAISPPGQGASEQYF
TRBJ1-2,TRBV19,.,.,TGTGCCAGTAGTGGGAAGCCCCGGGTGAGCGGCTACACCTTC,CASSGKPRVSGYTF
TRBJ2-6,TRBV10-3,.,.,TGTGCCATCAGTGAGGTGGGGGTTGAAGGGGCCAACGTCCTGACTTTC,CAISEVGVEGANVLTF
TRBJ2-5,TRBV5-4,.,.,TGTGCCAGCAGCTTATCCTCGGGGCAACAAGAGACCCAGTACTTC,CASSLSSGQQETQYF
TRBJ2-3,TRBV23-1,TRBD2,.,TGCGCCAGCGGGCGACTAGCGGGAGTAGGCACAGATACGCAGTATTTT,CASGRLAGVGTDTQYF
TRBJ2-1,TRBV28,TRBD2,.,TGTGCCAGCAGTTCCTTAGCGGGAGCAGGGGATGAGCAGTTCTTC,CASSSLAGAGDEQFF
TRBJ2-5,TRBV7-9,.,few,TGTGCCAGCAGCCGGGGGAGAGAGACCCAGTACTTC,CASSRGRETQYF
TRBJ1-1,TRBV12-5,.,few,TGTGCTAGTGGTCCCAGGGTGGACACTGAAGCTTTCTTT,CASGPRVDTEAFF
TRBJ2-7,TRBV6-6,TRBD1,once,TGTGCCAGCAGATCGGGACAGGGGGCGAGTCGGGAGCAGTACTTC,CASRSGQGASREQYF
TRBJ2-7,TRBV27,.,.,TGTGCCACCAGTTGGGGGGGGCATGGGTACGAGCAGTACTTC,CATSWGGHGYEQYF
TRBJ2-1,TRBV19,TRBD2,.,TGTGCCAGTAGCCCAAGACTAGCCGGCAATGAGCAGTTCTTC,CASSPRLAGNEQFF
TRBJ2-1,TRBV27,.,.,TGTGCCAGCAGCCGATCGGGGACGTCATCAATATACAATGAGCAGTTCTTC,CASSRSGTSSIYNEQFF
TRBJ2-7,TRBV6-5,.,.,TGTGCCAGCAGTTATCCCTCCCCCGGGGAGCAGTACTTC,CASSYPSPGEQYF
TRBJ1-5,TRBV7-9,.,few,TGTGCCAGCAGCCCGGGTGGGGGCCAGCCCCAGCATTTT,CASSPGGGQPQHF
TRBJ2-5,TRBV2,.,.,TGTGCCAGCAGTGTGGGAGAACAAGAGACCCAGTACTTC,CASSVGEQETQYF
TRBJ2-1,TRBV6-5,.,.,TGTGCCAGCACTAGGGGCCCTTACAATGAGCAGTTCTTC,CASTRGPYNEQFF
TRBJ1-5,TRBV6-5,.,.,TGTGCCAGCAGTTCTAACTCCCCAGGGGCAGGCCAGCCCCAGCATTTT,CASSSNSPGAGQPQHF
TRBJ2-7,TRBV18,.,.,TGTGCCAGCTCACCCCCGGGGCATACCTACGAGCAGTACTTC,CASSPPGHTYEQYF
TRBJ2-7,TRBV5-1,TRBD1,.,TGCGCCAGCAGCTTGGCGGGGACAGGGGGCGACGAGCAGTACTTC,CASSLAGTGGDEQYF
TRBJ1-5,TRBV6-5,.,few,TGTGCCAGCAGTTACAGAGGGGGCAATCAGCCCCAGCATTTT,CASSYRGGNQPQHF
TRBJ1-1,TRBV9,.,once,TGTGCCAGCAGCGTAGGGGGCGCCAGGCCCACTGAAGCTTTCTTT,CASSVGGARPTEAFF
TRBJ2-7,TRBV5-4,.,once,TGTGCCAGCAGCCTCACTGGGGGGAAGGAGCAGTACTTC,CASSLTGGKEQYF
TRBJ2-1,TRBV15,TRBD2,.,TGTGCCACCAGCAGGGAGGGACTAGCGCCCAATGAGCAGTTCTTC,CATSREGLAPNEQFF
TRBJ1-5,TRBV19,.,once,TGTGCCAGTAGTATAGTGACATCTCTTCCCCAGCATTTT,CASSIVTSLPQHF
TRBJ2-5,TRBV25-1,.,.,TGTGCCAGCAGTCGTGGGCAGCTCCAAGAGACCCAGTACTTC,CASSRGQLQETQYF
TRBJ2-7,TRBV2,TRBD1,.,TGTGCCAGCAACAGGGGGTCCTACGAGCAGTACTTC,CASNRGSYEQYF
TRBJ2-1,TRBV6-5,.,.,TGTGCCAGCAGTCCTCGAAACTACAATGAGCAGTTCTTC,CASSPRNYNEQFF
TRBJ2-2,TRBV11-3,.,.,TGTGCCAGCAGCCACCGGGACATCACCGGGGAGCTGTTTTTT,CASSHRDITGELFF
TRBJ2-1,TRBV11-2,.,once,TGTGCCAGCAGCTTGGGGTCTGTTAATGAGCAGTTCTTC,CASSLGSVNEQFF
TRBJ2-4,TRBV7-8,TRBD2,.,TGTGCCAGCAGCTTAGCCCTAGCGGGAGGGCCCTCTGGCAAAAACATTCAGTACTTC,CASSLALAGGPSGKNIQYF
TRBJ2-5,TRBV15,.,.,TGTGCCACCAGCAGGGGCGGAGGGGAAGAGACCCAGTACTTC,CATSRGGGEETQYF
TRBJ1-1,TRBV19,.,few,TGTGCCAGTAGTCACGGGGAAGGGGCTGAAGCTTTCTTT,CASSHGEGAEAFF
TRBJ2-5,TRBV5-5,.,.,TGTGCCAGCAGCCAAGGGCCGGGGATCCAAGAGACCCAGTACTTC,CASSQGPGIQETQYF
TRBJ2-7,TRBV28,.,.,TGTGCCAGCAGTAGCACTGACAGGCGCGAGCAGTACTTC,CASSSTDRREQYF
TRBJ1-5,TRBV7-8,TRBD1,.,TGTGCCAGCACCCCTGGGACAGGGCTTCGCCCCCAGCATTTT,CASTPGTGLRPQHF